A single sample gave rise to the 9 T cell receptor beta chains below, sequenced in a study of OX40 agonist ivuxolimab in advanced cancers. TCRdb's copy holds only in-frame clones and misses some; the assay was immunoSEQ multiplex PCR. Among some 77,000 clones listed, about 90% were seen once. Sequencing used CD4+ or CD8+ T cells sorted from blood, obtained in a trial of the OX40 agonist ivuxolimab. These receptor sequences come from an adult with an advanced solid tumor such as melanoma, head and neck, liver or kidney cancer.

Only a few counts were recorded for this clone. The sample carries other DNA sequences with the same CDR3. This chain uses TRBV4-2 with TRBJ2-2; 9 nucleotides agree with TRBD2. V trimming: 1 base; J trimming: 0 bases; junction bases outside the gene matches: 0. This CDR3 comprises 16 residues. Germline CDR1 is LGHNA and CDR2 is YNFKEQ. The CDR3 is CASSQGLAANTGELFF. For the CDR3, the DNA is TGTGCCAGCAGCCAAGGACTAGCGGCGAACACCGGGGAGCTGTTTTTT.

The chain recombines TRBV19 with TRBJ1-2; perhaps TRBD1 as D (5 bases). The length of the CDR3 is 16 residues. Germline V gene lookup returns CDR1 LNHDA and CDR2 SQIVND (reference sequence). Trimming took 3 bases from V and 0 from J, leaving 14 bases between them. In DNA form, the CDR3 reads TGTGCCAGTAGTATCTTGTGGGGGACCACTAACTATGGCTACACCTTC. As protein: CASSILWGTTNYGYTF.

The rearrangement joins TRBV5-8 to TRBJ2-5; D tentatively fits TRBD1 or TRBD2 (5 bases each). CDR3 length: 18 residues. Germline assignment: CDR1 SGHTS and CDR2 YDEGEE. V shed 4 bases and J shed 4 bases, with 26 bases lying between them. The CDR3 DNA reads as TGTGCCAGCAGCACCGGGGCCGGAGCCCACGAGCCCGCAGAGACCCAGTACTTC. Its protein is CASSTGAGAHEPAETQYF.

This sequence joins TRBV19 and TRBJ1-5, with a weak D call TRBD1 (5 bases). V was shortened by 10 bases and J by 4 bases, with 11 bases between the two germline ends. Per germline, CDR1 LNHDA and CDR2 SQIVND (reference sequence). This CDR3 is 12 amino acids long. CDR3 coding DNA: TGTGCCACCTCGGGACGGAATCAGCCCCAGCATTTT. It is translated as CATSGRNQPQHF.

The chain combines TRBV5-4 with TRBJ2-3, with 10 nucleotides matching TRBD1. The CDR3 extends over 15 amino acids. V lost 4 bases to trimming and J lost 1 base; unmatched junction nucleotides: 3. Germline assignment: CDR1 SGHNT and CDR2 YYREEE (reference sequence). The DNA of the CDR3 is TGTGCCAGCAGCGTGGGGACAGGGGGCACAGATACGCAGTATTTT. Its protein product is CASSVGTGGTDTQYF.

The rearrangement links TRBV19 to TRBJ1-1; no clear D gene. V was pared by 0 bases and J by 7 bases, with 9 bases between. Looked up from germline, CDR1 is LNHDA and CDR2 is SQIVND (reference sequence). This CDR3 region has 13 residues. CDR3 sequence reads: CASSIDYADEAFF. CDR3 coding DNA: TGTGCCAGTAGTATAGATTATGCGGATGAAGCTTTCTTT. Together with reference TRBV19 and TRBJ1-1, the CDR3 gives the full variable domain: DGGITQSPKYLFRKEGQNVTLSCEQNLNHDAMYWYRQDPGQGLRLIYYSQIVNDFQKGDIAEGYSVSREKKESFPLTVTSAQKNPTAFYLCASSIDYADEAFFGQGTRLTVV.

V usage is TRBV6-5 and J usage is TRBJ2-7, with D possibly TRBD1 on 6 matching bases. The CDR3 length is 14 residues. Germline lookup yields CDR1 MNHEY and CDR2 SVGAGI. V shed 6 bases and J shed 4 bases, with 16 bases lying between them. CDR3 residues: CASSSGTPSYEQYF. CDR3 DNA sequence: TGTGCCAGCAGCTCAGGGACACCTAGTTACGAGCAGTACTTC.

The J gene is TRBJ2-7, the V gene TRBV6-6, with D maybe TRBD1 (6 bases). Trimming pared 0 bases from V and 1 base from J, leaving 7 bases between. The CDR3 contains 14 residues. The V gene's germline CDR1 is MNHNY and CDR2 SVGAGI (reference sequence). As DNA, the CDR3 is TGTGCCAGCAGTTACTCGAGGGGGTCCTACGAGCAGTACTTC. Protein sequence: CASSYSRGSYEQYF.

CDR3 sequence reads: CATSRDLGGGAVSTDTQYF. CDR3 in DNA: TGTGCCACCAGCAGAGATCTTGGCGGGGGGGCGGTAAGCACAGATACGCAGTATTTT. V and J are TRBV15 and TRBJ2-3; the match to TRBD2 covers 9 bases. The germline V gene encodes CDR1 LNHNV and CDR2 YYDKDF (reference sequence). This CDR3 contains 19 residues. V dropped 0 bases and J dropped 0; count of bases not matched to a gene: 10.